The T cell receptor beta chain under discussion was sequenced for a study of vaccination effects on CD4 cells after COVID-19. For this clone: Its target is not known.

This CDR3 has 15 amino acids. V was shortened by 0 bases and J by 7 bases, with 15 bases between the two germline ends. The germline gives CDR1 MNHEY, CDR2 SVGAGI. Sequencing followed a ViraFEST assay step that expanded antigen-specific CD4+ T cells with viral peptide pools. Cultured cells yielded isolated CD4+ T cells after more than nine days. The vaccine recipients had no prior SARS-CoV-2 infection, with negative nucleocapsid antibodies. Measured with immunoSEQ multiplex PCR; TCRdb has only the in-frame clones, and not every one. The sample carries 27,000 or so clones, 73% recorded once. The sequence was collected from a human donor who received a COVID-19 vaccine. This material consisted of CD4+ T cells from PBMCs cultured with HCoV-NL63 spike peptides, taken before COVID-19 vaccination. The chain employs TRBV6-5 and TRBJ1-2; tentatively, D is TRBD1 (5 bases). CDR3 in amino acids: CASSYSNRGAGGYTF. The CDR3 nucleotides read TGTGCCAGCAGTTACTCGAATAGGGGCGCGGGTGGCTACACCTTC.